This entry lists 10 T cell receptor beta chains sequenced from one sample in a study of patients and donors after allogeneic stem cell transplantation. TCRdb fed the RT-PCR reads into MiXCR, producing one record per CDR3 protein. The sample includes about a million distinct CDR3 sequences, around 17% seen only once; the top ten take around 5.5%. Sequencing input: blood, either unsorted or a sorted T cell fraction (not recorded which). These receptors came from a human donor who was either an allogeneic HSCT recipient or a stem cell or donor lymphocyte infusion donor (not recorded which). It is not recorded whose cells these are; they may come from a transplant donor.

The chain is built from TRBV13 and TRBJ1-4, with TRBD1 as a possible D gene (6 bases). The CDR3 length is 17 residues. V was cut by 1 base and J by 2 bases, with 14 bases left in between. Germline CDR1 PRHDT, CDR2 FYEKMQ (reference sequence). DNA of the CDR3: TGTGCCAGCAGCTTAGCCCGGGGGCGAGAGACTAATGAAAAACTGTTTTTT. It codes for CASSLARGRETNEKLFF.

CDR3 nucleotides: TGTGCCAGCAGCTTTGGGACAGCCGCGTTGGCTTTCTTT. Translating it yields CASSFGTAALAFF. The chain employs TRBV5-5 and TRBJ1-1, with 7 bases fitting TRBD1. Unmatched junction bases numbered 9, after V lost 2 bases and J lost 11 bases. Germline V gene data show CDR1 as SGHKS and CDR2 as YYEKEE (reference sequence). CDR3 size: 13 residues.

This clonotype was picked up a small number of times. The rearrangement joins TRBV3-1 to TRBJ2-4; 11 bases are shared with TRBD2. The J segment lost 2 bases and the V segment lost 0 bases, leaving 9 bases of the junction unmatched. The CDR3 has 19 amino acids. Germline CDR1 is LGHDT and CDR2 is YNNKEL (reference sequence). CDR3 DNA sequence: TGTGCCAGCAGCCAAGATCTGGATAGCGGGAGGGCAACCAAAAACATTCAGTACTTC. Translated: CASSQDLDSGRATKNIQYF.

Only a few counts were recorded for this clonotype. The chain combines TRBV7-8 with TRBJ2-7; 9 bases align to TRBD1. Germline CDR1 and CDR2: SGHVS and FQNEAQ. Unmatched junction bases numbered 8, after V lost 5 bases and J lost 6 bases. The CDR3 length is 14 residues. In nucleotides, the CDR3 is TGTGCCAGCAGCGCTCGTGGACAGGGGAGCGAGCAGTACTTC. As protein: CASSARGQGSEQYF.

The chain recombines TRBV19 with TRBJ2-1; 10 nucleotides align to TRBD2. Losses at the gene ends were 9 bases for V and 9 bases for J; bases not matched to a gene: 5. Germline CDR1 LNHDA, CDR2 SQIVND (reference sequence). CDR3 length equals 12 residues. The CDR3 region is CASSGTSVEQFF. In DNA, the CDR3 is TGTGCCAGCTCCGGGACTAGCGTTGAGCAGTTCTTC.

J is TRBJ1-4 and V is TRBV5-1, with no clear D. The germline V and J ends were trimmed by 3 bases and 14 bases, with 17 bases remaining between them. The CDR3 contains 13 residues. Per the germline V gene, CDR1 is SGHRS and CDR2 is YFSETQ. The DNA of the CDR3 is TGCGCCAGCAGCTCGACCACCCAAGATGTTCTGTTTTTT. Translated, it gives CASSSTTQDVLFF.

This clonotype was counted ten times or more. CDR3 DNA sequence: TGTGCCATCAGTGAGCCCGGGAATGTGGCAGGAAAACTGTTTTTT. Protein sequence: CAISEPGNVAGKLFF. The rearrangement uses TRBV10-3 and TRBJ1-4, with D unclear. Germline lookup yields CDR1 ENHRY and CDR2 SYGVKD. With 2 bases removed from V and 10 bases from J, the gap between germline ends came to 17 bases. This CDR3 has 15 amino acids.

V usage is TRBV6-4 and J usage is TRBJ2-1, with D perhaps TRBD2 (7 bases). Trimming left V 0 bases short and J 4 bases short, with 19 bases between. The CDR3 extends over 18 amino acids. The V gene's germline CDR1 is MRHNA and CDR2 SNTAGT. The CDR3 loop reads CASSDSGAEWGLYNEQFF. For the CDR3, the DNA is TGTGCCAGCAGTGACTCGGGGGCGGAGTGGGGACTATACAATGAGCAGTTCTTC.

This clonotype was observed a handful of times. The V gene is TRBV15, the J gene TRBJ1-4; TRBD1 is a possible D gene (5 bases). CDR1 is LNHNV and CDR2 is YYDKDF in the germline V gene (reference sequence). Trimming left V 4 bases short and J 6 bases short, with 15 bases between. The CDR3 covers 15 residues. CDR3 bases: TGTGCCACCAGCAAGGGGCCCAGGGCGGATGAAAAACTGTTTTTT. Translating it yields CATSKGPRADEKLFF.

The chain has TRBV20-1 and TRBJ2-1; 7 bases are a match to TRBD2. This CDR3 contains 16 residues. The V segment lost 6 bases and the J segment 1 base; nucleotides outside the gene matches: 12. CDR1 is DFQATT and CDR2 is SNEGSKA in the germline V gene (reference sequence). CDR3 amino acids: CSALGLTSESYNEQFF. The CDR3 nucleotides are TGCAGTGCGCTAGGCTTAACTAGCGAGTCCTACAATGAGCAGTTCTTC.